These 8 T cell receptor beta chains were sequenced from one sample in a study of T and B cells in COVID-19 patients. BIOMED2 TRB-A/B primer pools were used in multiplex TRB PCR. TCRdb reprocessed the multiplex PCR reads with MiXCR, giving one entry per CDR3 protein. This sample yields 1,300 to 1,500 distinct CDR3 sequences, of which 25% are seen a single time; about 54% belongs to the top ten. From blood, roughly 250-550 ng of genomic DNA served as TRB template. The sample was blood. The receptor source for this set is a human donor with active COVID-19.

This clonotype is deemed large. This chain uses TRBV19 with TRBJ2-3; D is ambiguous. The CDR3 totals 13 residues. V lost 6 bases and J lost 6, with 13 bases in between. The germline CDR1 and CDR2 sequences are LNHDA and SQIVND (reference sequence). CDR3 DNA sequence: TGTGCCAGTAGCGATCAGGCGGTGGATACGCAGTATTTT. Translation: CASSDQAVDTQYF.

As concerns this clonotype: A clone one base away is much larger, so this may be a read error. The chain is built from TRBV5-4 and TRBJ2-1; possible D gene TRBD2, 5 bases. This CDR3 has 12 residues. The V gene's germline CDR1 is SGHNT and CDR2 YYREEE (reference sequence). V was pared by 5 bases and J by 12 bases, with 15 bases between. This CDR3 reads CASRAPGSGQFF. The CDR3 bases are TGTGCCAGCAGAGCCCCGGGAAGCGGGCAGTTCTTC.

The chain joins TRBV4-3 to TRBJ1-1, with a weak D call TRBD1 (5 bases). CDR3 length: 15 residues. CDR1 is LGHNA and CDR2 is YSLEER in the germline V gene. V was cut by 1 base and J by 6 bases, with 15 bases left in between. The CDR3: CASSQATTGLAEAFF. CDR3 sequence (DNA): TGCGCCAGCAGCCAAGCTACCACAGGTCTGGCTGAAGCTTTCTTT.

V and J are TRBV7-6 and TRBJ1-3, with D perhaps TRBD1 (5 bases). The CDR3 sequence is 14 residues long. Trimming removed 5 bases at V and 3 bases at J, with 11 bases between. The germline gives CDR1 SGHVS, CDR2 FNYEAQ. CDR3 nucleotide sequence: TGTGCCAGCAGCCTCAGGGCAGGTGGAAACACCATATATTTT. Its protein is CASSLRAGGNTIYF.

The gene calls are TRBV6-1 and TRBJ2-7; 8 positions agree with TRBD1. The trim removed 8 bases at V and 3 bases at J, leaving 9 bases unmatched. Per the germline V gene, CDR1 is MNHNS and CDR2 is SASEGT. The CDR3 runs to 14 residues. CDR3 in DNA: TGTGCCAGCGGCGAGGGACAGGTACTCTACGAGCAGTACTTC. It is translated as CASGEGQVLYEQYF.

The rearrangement uses TRBV27 and TRBJ2-1; 7 positions match TRBD1. After removal of 10 bases from V and 6 bases from J, the junction contained 6 bases not matched to a gene. The CDR3 extends over 12 amino acids. Germline lookup yields CDR1 MNHEY and CDR2 SMNVEV (reference sequence). The CDR3 bases are TGTGCCACGAGGGGGCTAGGCAATGAGCAGTTCTTC. It encodes CATRGLGNEQFF.

The V call is TRBV28, the J call TRBJ1-6; perhaps TRBD1 as D (5 bases). Trimming shortened V by 6 bases and J by 7 bases, and 13 bases separated the two germline ends. The CDR3 length is 14 residues. Germline V gives CDR1 MDHEN, CDR2 SYDVKM. The CDR3 loop is CASRAGGGNSPLHF. The CDR3 nucleotides are TGTGCCAGCAGGGCGGGTGGGGGGAATTCACCCCTCCACTTT. Supplemented by reference TRBV28 and TRBJ1-6, the full variable domain reads DVKVTQSSRYLVKRTGEKVFLECVQDMDHENMFWYRQDPGLGLRLIYFSYDVKMKEKGDIPEGYSVSREKKERFSLILESASTNQTSMYLCASRAGGGNSPLHFGNGTRLTVT.

The gene calls are TRBV5-4 and TRBJ2-1; 11 bases are shared with TRBD2. V was pared by 4 bases and J by 10 bases, with 4 bases of the junction left unmatched. The CDR3 is 13 residues long. Germline V gene sequence: CDR1 SGHNT, CDR2 YYREEE (reference sequence). The CDR3 DNA is TGTGCCAGCAGCGCCGGGACTAGCGGAGAGCAGTTCTTC. Translation: CASSAGTSGEQFF. Based on the CDR3 plus reference TRBV5-4 and TRBJ2-1, the full variable domain is ETGVTQSPTHLIKTRGQQVTLRCSSQSGHNTVSWYQQALGQGPQFIFQYYREEENGRGNFPPRFSGLQFPNYSSELNVNALELDDSALYLCASSAGTSGEQFFGPGTRLTVL.